A single T cell receptor beta chain is shown here with its context. Its antigen is not identified. All the people who gave samples were healthy bone marrow donors. Primers included in the PCR were 60 Vbeta and 13 Jbeta primers. Generated by immunoSEQ multiplex PCR, the TCRdb table keeps only in-frame clones and is missing some. This sample has 150,000 or so clones, with 80% found just once. The source of the sample is a study of cytomegalovirus exposure and HLA in healthy donors. Study-level information: One earlier analysis, a look at around 180 million T cells, found some 120 million unique TCR beta sequences. Study results and limitations: A list of approximately 150 TCR beta chains associated with cytomegalovirus was given. With DRB1 most and HLA-C fewest, TCR association rates differed between HLA loci in a later analysis.

Germline V gene sequence: CDR1 MGHRA, CDR2 YSYEKL. The CDR3 totals 15 residues. The V and J ends lost 1 base and 1 base respectively, with 10 bases between them. The rearrangement links TRBV4-1 to TRBJ1-1, with D uncertain. The source of this sequence is a male donor in good health and CMV-seropositive. Sequenced material: PBMCs. This CDR3 reads CASSQVRYENTEAFF. In DNA, the CDR3 is TGCGCCAGCAGCCAAGTGCGATACGAGAACACTGAAGCTTTCTTT.